This entry describes one T cell receptor (beta chain). These data come from a study of long-term antiretroviral therapy in people with HIV. The authors ran the immunoSEQ assay, v3.0, at survey level. Sequencing used immunoSEQ multiplex PCR; TCRdb keeps in-frame clones, though not all of them. The sample yields tens of thousands of clones, around 86% seen once. Trimming shortened V by 4 bases and J by 0 bases, and 26 bases separated the two germline ends. The CDR3 consists of 21 residues. Germline loops: CDR1 SGHRS, CDR2 YFSETQ. The gene calls are TRBV5-1 and TRBJ2-6, with a weak D call TRBD2 (5 bases). The source was unsorted PBMCs, collected 0.4 years after starting antiretroviral therapy. This clonotype originated in a man aged 50-60 years with HIV. The CDR3: CASSPSPGLTALPSGANVLTF. The CDR3, as DNA: TGCGCCAGCAGCCCTTCGCCCGGACTGACTGCCCTCCCCTCTGGGGCCAACGTCCTGACTTTC.